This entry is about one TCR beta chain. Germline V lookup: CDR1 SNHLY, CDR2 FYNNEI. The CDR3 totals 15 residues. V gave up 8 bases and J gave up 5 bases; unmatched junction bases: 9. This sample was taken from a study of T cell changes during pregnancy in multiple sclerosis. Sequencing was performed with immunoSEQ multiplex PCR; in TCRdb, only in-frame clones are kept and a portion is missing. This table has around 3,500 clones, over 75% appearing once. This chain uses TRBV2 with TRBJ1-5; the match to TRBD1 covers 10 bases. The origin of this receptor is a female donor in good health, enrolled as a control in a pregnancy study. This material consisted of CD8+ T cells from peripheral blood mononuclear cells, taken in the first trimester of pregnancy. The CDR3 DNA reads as TGTGCCAGCGGCGGAGGACAGGGGGGAGATCAGCCCCAGCATTTT. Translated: CASGGGQGGDQPQHF.